Below, one TCR beta chain is given with its context. The antigen is undetermined. These data belong to a study of OX40 agonist ivuxolimab in advanced cancers. Turning to the study itself: A male proportion of about 86% was recorded, with mean age around 55 years and range about 20 to 85. Broader study findings: CD4+ T cells averaged fewer expanded clones than CD8+ T cells.

The repertoire was sequenced with immunoSEQ multiplex PCR; TCRdb's copy has only in-frame clones and lacks some. Found here are around 53,000 clones, about nine tenths of them singletons; the top ten hold 5.5% to 8.5%. CDR3 length equals 17 residues. V gave up 4 bases and J gave up 2 bases, with 19 bases separating them. Germline CDR1 MNHEY, CDR2 SMNVEV (reference sequence). This specimen was CD4+ or CD8+ T cells sorted from blood, taken in a trial of the OX40 agonist ivuxolimab. This clonotype was sampled from an adult with an advanced solid tumor such as melanoma, head and neck, liver or kidney cancer. This chain uses TRBV27 with TRBJ2-3; weak D call: TRBD2 (6 bases). In DNA form, the CDR3 reads TGTGCCAGCAGTTACCGGATAGCGGAGAAGTCCACAGATACGCAGTATTTT. Its translation: CASSYRIAEKSTDTQYF.